The text below deals with one T cell receptor beta chain. The target antigen is unknown. Clones were sequenced by immunoSEQ multiplex PCR, and TCRdb holds only the in-frame ones, with some missing. The sample carries hundreds of thousands of clones, 97% recorded once. The sample originates from a study of shared clonotypes between healthy human individuals. Study in general: The study enrolled a couple of women and a few men aged 18 to 49. Study-wide results and limits: Memory subsets generally showed smaller estimated richness than naive subsets did.

Germline V CDR1 and CDR2: SGHAT, FQNNGV. This CDR3 has 15 amino acids. The V end was cut by 2 bases, the J end by 3 bases, with 10 bases between. V is TRBV11-2 and J is TRBJ2-2; D is ambiguous. The specimen was naive CD4+ T cells sorted from blood. The subset here: CD45RA+ positively selected. The clonotype originates from a woman in her thirties in good health. The CDR3 spells CASSLYMGYTGELFF. CDR3 bases: TGTGCCAGCAGCTTATATATGGGGTACACCGGGGAGCTGTTTTTT.